This T cell receptor beta chain was found in a study of CD8 T cells in ankylosing spondylitis. The CDR3 totals 15 residues. The ends were cut back, 5 bases at V and 0 bases at J, with 11 bases in the middle. CDR1 is KGHSH, CDR2 LQKENI, per germline. In its sample, this clonotype was seen many times. Its antigen is not identified. Each TCR beta library was made by quantitative 5'-RACE that incorporated molecular barcodes. TCRdb reprocessed the 5' RACE reads via MiXCR and lists one record per CDR3 protein. In the table there are approximately 250,000 distinct CDR3 sequences, 7% to 10% of which are singletons. The study's findings and limits: Several of the motif variants were reported before in synovial fluid and blood from reactive arthritis. Researchers reportedly found disease-linked clones significantly enriched in matched ankylosing spondylitis synovial fluid. Roughly 8 highly homologous variants made up a TCR beta motif, and this motif appeared characteristic of ankylosing spondylitis blood.

The sequenced material came from blood, either unsorted or a sorted T cell fraction (not recorded which). The sequence was obtained from a female donor with ankylosing spondylitis or in good health (not recorded which). This rearrangement joins TRBV18 to TRBJ1-5; the D gene is possibly TRBD1 (5 bases). CDR3 region: CASSETEYSNQPQHF. DNA of the CDR3: TGTGCCAGCTCAGAGACAGAGTATAGCAATCAGCCCCAGCATTTT.